This is a list of T cell receptor beta chains from one sample in a study of glioma-infiltrating T cells after dendritic cell vaccination. This table comes from immunoSEQ multiplex PCR, and its TCRdb copy is limited to in-frame clones, with some not included. This table has around 67,000 clones, approximately 81% appearing once. This specimen was blood, taken before dendritic cell vaccination. The source of these receptors is a human donor with glioblastoma. CDR3s include the opening cysteine and the closing phenylalanine or tryptophan. D genes are given only for firm matches. Rows give clone size only sometimes, using once, few, many, or a class for an expanded clone.

d_gene,v_gene,abundance,j_gene,CDR3nt,CDR3aa
-,TRBV6-5,few,TRBJ1-5,TGTGCCAGCAGTGAAATGGGGGGGCAGCAGCCCCAGCATTTT,CASSEMGGQQPQHF
TRBD1,TRBV5-8,-,TRBJ1-5,TGTGCCAGCAGCCCGGACAGGGGCAATCAGCCCCAGCATTTT,CASSPDRGNQPQHF
-,TRBV19,once,TRBJ1-4,TGTGCCAGTAGTATCTCAGGGTATGAAAAACTGTTTTTT,CASSISGYEKLFF
-,TRBV11-3,-,TRBJ1-6,TGTGCCAGCAGCTTAGGGTCGGGTTCACCCCTCCACTTT,CASSLGSGSPLHF
-,TRBV29-1,-,TRBJ2-7,TGCAGCGTTGTCGGGAATTCCTACGAGCAGTACTTC,CSVVGNSYEQYF
TRBD2,TRBV7-2,-,TRBJ2-3,TGTGCCAGCAGCCAGTACGGCGGGGGGGGAACGCAGTATTTT,CASSQYGGGGTQYF
TRBD1,TRBV11-2,-,TRBJ1-5,TGTGCCAGCAGTCTGGGACAGGGAAATCAGCCCCAGCATTTT,CASSLGQGNQPQHF
-,TRBV2,-,TRBJ2-5,TGTGCCAGCAGTGAAGGGCAGCGACAAGAGACCCAGTACTTC,CASSEGQRQETQYF
-,TRBV6-5,-,TRBJ1-4,TGTGCCAGCAGCCCTCGGCGGTCTAATGAAAAACTGTTTTTT,CASSPRRSNEKLFF
-,TRBV5-6,-,TRBJ2-1,TGTGCCAGCAGCTTGTTTCTACCAACGTCTTACAATGAGCAGTTCTTC,CASSLFLPTSYNEQFF